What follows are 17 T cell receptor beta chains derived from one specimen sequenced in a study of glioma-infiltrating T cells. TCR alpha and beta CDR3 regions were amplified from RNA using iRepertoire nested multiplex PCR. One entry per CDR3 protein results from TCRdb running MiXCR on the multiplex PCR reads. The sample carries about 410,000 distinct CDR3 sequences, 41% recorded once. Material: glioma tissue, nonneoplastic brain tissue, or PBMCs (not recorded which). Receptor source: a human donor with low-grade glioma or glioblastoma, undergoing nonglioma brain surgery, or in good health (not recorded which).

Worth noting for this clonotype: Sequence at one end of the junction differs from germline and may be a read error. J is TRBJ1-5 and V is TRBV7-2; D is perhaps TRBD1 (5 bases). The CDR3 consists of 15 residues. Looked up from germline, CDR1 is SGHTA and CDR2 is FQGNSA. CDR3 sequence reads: CASSLIAGGNQTQHF. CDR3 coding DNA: TGTGCCAGCAGCTTAATTGCGGGGGGGAATCAGACCCAGCATTTT. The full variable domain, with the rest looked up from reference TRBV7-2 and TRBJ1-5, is GAGVSQSPSNKVTEKGKDVELRCDPISGHTALYWYRQSLGQGLEFLIYFQGNSAPDKSGLPSDRFSAERTGGSVSTLTIQRTQQEDSAVYLCASSLIAGGNQTQHFGDGTRLSIL.

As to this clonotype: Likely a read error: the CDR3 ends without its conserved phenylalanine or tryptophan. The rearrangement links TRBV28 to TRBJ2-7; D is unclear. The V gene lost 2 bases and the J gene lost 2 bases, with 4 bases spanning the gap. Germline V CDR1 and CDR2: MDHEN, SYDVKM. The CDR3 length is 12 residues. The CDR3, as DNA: TGTGCCAGCAGTTTAGGCGCCTACGAGCAGTACTTG. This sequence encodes CASSLGAYEQYL.

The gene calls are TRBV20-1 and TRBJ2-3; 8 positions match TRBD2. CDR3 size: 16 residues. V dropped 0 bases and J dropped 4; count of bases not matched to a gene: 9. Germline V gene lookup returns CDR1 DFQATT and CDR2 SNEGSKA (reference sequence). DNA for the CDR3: TGCAGTGCTAGAGATGGATCGGGAGGGAGGGCAGATACGCAGTATTTT. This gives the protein CSARDGSGGRADTQYF.

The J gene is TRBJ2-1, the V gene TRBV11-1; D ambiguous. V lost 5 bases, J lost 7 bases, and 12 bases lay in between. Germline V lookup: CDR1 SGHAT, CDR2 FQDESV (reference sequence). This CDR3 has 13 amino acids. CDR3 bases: TGTGCCAGCAGCCTAGACCCAAAAAATGAGCAGTTCTTC. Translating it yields CASSLDPKNEQFF.

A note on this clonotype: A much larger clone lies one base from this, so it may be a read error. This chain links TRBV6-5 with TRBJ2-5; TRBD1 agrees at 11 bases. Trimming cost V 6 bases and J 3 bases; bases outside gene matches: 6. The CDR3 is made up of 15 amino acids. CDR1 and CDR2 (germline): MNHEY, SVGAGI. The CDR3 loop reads CASRLDRGRKETQYF. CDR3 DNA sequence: TGTGCCAGCAGACTGGACAGGGGGCGTAAAGAGACCCAGTACTTC.

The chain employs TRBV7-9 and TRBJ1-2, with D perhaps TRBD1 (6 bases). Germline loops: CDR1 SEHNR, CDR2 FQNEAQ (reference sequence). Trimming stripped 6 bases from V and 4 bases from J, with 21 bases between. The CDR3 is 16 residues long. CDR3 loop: CASSWGTPPPPYGYTF. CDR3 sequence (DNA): TGTGCCAGCAGTTGGGGGACACCCCCGCCCCCCTATGGCTACACCTTC.

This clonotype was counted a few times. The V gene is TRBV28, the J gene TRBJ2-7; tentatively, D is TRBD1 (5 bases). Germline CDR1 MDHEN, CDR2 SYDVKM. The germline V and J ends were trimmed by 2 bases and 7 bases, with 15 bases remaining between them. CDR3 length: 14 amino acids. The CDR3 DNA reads TGTGCCAGCAGTTTAAACTTCCGCTCAGGGGAGCAGTACTTC. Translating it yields CASSLNFRSGEQYF.

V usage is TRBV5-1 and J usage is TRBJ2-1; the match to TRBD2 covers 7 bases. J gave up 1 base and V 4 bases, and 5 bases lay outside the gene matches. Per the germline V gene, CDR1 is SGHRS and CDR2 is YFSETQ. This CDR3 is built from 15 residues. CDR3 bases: TGCGCCAGCAGCAGGACTAGTCTGTCCTACAATGAGCAGTTCTTC. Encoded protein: CASSRTSLSYNEQFF.

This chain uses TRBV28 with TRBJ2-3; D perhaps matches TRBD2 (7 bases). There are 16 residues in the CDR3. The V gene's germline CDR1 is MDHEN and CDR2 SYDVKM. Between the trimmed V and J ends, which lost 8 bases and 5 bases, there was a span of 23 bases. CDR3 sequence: CASCNQGGGPRDTQYF. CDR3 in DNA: TGTGCCAGCTGCAATCAAGGGGGAGGGCCGAGAGATACGCAGTATTTT.

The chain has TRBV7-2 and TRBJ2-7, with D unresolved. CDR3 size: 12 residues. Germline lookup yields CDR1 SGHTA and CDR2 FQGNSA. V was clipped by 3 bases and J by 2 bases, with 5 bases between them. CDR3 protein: CASSFHPYEQYF. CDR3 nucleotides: TGTGCCAGCAGCTTTCATCCCTACGAGCAGTACTTC.

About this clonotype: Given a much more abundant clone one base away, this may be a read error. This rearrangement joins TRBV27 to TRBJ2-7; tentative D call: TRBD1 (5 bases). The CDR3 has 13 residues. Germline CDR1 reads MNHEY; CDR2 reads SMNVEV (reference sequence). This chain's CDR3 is CASGLLDNYEQYF. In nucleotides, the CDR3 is TGTGCCAGCGGTTTATTGGACAACTACGAGCAGTACTTC.

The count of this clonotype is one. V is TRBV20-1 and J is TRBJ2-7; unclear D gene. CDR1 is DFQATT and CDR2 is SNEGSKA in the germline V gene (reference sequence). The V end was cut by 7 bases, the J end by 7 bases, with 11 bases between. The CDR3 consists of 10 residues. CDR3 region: CSGAGNEQYF. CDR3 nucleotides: TGCAGTGGAGCCGGCAATGAGCAGTACTTC.

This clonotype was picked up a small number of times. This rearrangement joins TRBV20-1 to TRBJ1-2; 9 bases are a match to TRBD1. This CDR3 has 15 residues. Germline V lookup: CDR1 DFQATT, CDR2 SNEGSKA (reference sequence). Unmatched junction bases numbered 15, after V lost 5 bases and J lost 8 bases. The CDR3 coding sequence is TGCAGTGCTGGACCGGTCATACAGGGGGCGGAGGGCTACACCTTC. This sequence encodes CSAGPVIQGAEGYTF.

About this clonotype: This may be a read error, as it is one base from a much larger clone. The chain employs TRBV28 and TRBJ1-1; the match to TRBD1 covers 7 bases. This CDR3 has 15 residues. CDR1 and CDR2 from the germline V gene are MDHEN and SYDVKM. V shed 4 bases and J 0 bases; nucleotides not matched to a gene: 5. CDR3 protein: CASSSQGTLNTEAFF. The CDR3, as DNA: TGTGCCAGCAGTTCACAGGGGACTTTGAACACTGAAGCTTTCTTT.

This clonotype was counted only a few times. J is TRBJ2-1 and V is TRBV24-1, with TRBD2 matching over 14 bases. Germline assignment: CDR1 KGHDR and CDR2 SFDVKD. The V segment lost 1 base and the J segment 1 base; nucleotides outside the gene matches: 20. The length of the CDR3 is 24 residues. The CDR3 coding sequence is TGTGCCACCAGTGATTTTGGTAGGGACAGGACCGGGACTAGCGGGAGAGGGTCCTACAATGAGCAGTTCTTC. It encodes CATSDFGRDRTGTSGRGSYNEQFF.

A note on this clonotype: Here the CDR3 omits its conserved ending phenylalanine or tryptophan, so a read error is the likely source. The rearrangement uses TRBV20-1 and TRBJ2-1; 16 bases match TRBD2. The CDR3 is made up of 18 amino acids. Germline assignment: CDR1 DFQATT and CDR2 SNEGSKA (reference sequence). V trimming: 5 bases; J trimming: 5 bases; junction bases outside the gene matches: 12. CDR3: CSASSVHGTSGRDNEQFL. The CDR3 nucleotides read TGCAGTGCTTCCTCTGTCCACGGGACTAGCGGGAGGGACAATGAGCAGTTCCTC.

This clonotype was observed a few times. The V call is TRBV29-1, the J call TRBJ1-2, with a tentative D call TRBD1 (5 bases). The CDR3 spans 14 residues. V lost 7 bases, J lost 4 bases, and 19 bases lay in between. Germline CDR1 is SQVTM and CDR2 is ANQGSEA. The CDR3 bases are TGCAGCGGGGGGTTCTCGGCTGGGGGCTATGGCTACACCTTC. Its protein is CSGGFSAGGYGYTF.